The source of this T cell receptor beta chain is a study of blood T cells in healthy people across ages. Regarding the study as a whole: With donor CMV status unknown, expanded clonotype changes were possibly confounded.

Peripheral blood was drawn, around 9.3 milliliters per donor. Alongside a J-beta primer mix, a sample-barcoded 5' primer served in a second PCR lasting about 7 to 12 cycles. TCRdb passed the 5' RACE reads through MiXCR, listing each CDR3 protein once. The sample holds roughly 1,800,000 distinct CDR3 sequences; around half are singletons and the top ten take less than 2.5%. This CDR3 comprises 14 residues. V trimming: 5 bases; J trimming: 2 bases; junction bases outside the gene matches: 3. Germline V gene sequence: CDR1 MNHEY, CDR2 SVGAGI. Comments on this clonotype: Its antigen is unidentified.

The receptor's source is a middle-aged woman in good health. This sequence joins TRBV6-5 and TRBJ2-1, with 7 bases identical to TRBD1. Source material: blood. The CDR3 DNA reads as TGTGCCAGCAGTATAGACAGGGCCTACAATGAGCAGTTCTTC. Translating gives CASSIDRAYNEQFF.